Sequencing of this T cell receptor beta chain was carried out in a study of blood T cell repertoires in COVID-19. Overall study: Some COVID-19 samples were acute and others convalescent; all came from the United States, Italy and Spain. Nucleic acid was either cDNA or gDNA, and it came from T cells, B-cell-depleted T cells, or PBMCs.

Study processing details: Researchers report that nucleated cell counts were estimated from reference gene primer amplification. TCRdb's copy holds only in-frame clones and misses some; the assay was immunoSEQ multiplex PCR. The DNA gave D and trimming, while V, J and clone size come from that table. The sample consists of about 26,000 clones, 66% of them appearing once. V was shortened by 4 bases and J by 2 bases, with 19 bases between the two germline ends. The CDR3 runs 17 residues. Per germline, CDR1 SGHTA and CDR2 FQGNSA. This chain links TRBV7-2 with TRBJ2-3; D perhaps matches TRBD1 (6 bases). Sequenced material: peripheral blood. The sequence was collected from a man aged 55 to 70 with active or convalescent COVID-19. The CDR3 spells CASSSRASRGYTDTQYF. CDR3 sequence (DNA): TGTGCCAGCAGCTCCCGAGCCTCAAGGGGGTACACAGATACGCAGTATTTT.